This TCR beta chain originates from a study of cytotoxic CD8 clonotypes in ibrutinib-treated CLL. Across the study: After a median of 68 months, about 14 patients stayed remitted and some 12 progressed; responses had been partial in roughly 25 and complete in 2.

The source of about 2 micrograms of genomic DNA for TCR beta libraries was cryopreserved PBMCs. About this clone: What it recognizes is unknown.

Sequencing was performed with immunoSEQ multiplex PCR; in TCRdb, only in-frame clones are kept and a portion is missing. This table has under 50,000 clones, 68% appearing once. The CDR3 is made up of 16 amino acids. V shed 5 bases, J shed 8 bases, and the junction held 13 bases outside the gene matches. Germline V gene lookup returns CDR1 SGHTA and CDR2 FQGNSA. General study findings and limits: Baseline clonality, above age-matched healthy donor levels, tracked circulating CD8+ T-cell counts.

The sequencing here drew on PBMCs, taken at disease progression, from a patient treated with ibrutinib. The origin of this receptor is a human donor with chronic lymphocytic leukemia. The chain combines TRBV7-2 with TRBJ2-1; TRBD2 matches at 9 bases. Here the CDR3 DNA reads TGTGCCAGCAGCCTCCAGCCTAGCGGGACTGGGTATGAGCAGTTCTTC. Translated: CASSLQPSGTGYEQFF.